This paragraph reports one TCR beta chain. Its specificity is not known. The data stem from a study of identical twins. Study-wide findings and caveats: Beta out-of-frame twin sharing showed a weaker excess.

Per the germline V gene, CDR1 is DFQATT and CDR2 is SNEGSKA (reference sequence). Deletions cut 0 bases from V and 0 bases from J, with 11 bases between. This CDR3 spans 16 amino acids. TCRdb recomputed calls from the 5' RACE reads with MiXCR, one row per CDR3 protein. Here the sample spans 350,000 to 500,000 distinct CDR3 sequences, less than 20% being singletons. Material: naive T cells sorted from blood. This clonotype was sampled from a man aged 50 to 60 in good health. V is TRBV20-1 and J is TRBJ2-2; D might be TRBD2 (6 bases). This chain's CDR3 is CSAREAQRANTGELFF. Here the CDR3 DNA reads TGCAGTGCTAGAGAAGCCCAGCGGGCGAACACCGGGGAGCTGTTTTTT.